These 29 T cell receptor beta chains share one sample of origin, sequenced in a study of blood T cell repertoires in COVID-19. TCRdb's table, derived via immunoSEQ multiplex PCR, lists solely in-frame clones and lacks some. The repertoire includes roughly 240,000 clones, approximately 83% of them detected once, and about 3.1% sits in the top ten. Sequencing input: peripheral blood. These receptors came from a woman between 25 and 40 years old who had recovered from COVID-19.

CDR3 residues: CASSSNTGLTEAFF. CDR3 sequence (DNA): TGTGCCAGCAGCTCTAACACAGGTTTGACTGAAGCTTTCTTT. The chain combines TRBV7-2 with TRBJ1-1; TRBD1 is a possible D gene (5 bases). The CDR3 consists of 14 residues. Per the germline V gene, CDR1 is SGHTA and CDR2 is FQGNSA. V lost 4 bases and J 5 bases, leaving 14 bases between the germline ends.

The chain couples TRBV5-6 to TRBJ2-7; 8 bases map to TRBD1. The CDR3 has 14 residues. V dropped 3 bases and J dropped 4; count of bases not matched to a gene: 6. Germline loops: CDR1 SGHDT, CDR2 YYEEEE. For the CDR3, the DNA is TGTGCCAGCAGCTCAGGGGACAGGCGATACGAGCAGTACTTC. It translates to CASSSGDRRYEQYF. Supplemented by reference TRBV5-6 and TRBJ2-7, the full variable domain reads DAGVTQSPTHLIKTRGQQVTLRCSPKSGHDTVSWYQQALGQGPQFIFQYYEEEERQRGNFPDRFSGHQFPNYSSELNVNALLLGDSALYLCASSSGDRRYEQYFGPGTRLTVT.

Only a few counts were recorded for this clone. CDR3 DNA: TGTGCCAGCAGCTTAAATAATCAGGATACGCAGTATTTT. It yields the protein CASSLNNQDTQYF. The chain has TRBV7-9 and TRBJ2-3; D is ambiguous. Per the germline V gene, CDR1 is SEHNR and CDR2 is FQNEAQ (reference sequence). CDR3 length: 13 amino acids. Between the trimmed V and J ends, which lost 2 bases and 6 bases, there was a span of 9 bases.

The chain recombines TRBV5-5 with TRBJ1-1; tentatively, D is TRBD1 (6 bases). V was cut by 1 base and J by 6 bases, with 13 bases left in between. The CDR3 runs to 14 residues. Per the germline V gene, CDR1 is SGHKS and CDR2 is YYEKEE (reference sequence). Written as DNA, the CDR3 is TGTGCCAGCAGCTTGCGAGACAGGTTCGCTGAAGCTTTCTTT. Amino acids: CASSLRDRFAEAFF.

The rearrangement links TRBV24-1 to TRBJ2-7; 14 nucleotides align to TRBD2. The germline V gene encodes CDR1 KGHDR and CDR2 SFDVKD. The CDR3 loop spans 14 amino acids. Trimming cost V 3 bases and J 10 bases; bases outside gene matches: 4. The CDR3 region is CATSDRGLAGGQYF. For the CDR3, the DNA is TGTGCCACCAGTGATCGAGGACTAGCGGGGGGACAGTACTTC.

This clone turned up a few times. This sequence joins TRBV6-5 and TRBJ1-1; D is uncertain. The CDR3 consists of 15 residues. Germline assignment: CDR1 MNHEY and CDR2 SVGAGI. With 0 bases removed from V and 0 bases from J, the gap between germline ends came to 8 bases. The CDR3 sequence is CASSYSRGMNTEAFF. The CDR3 DNA reads as TGTGCCAGCAGTTACTCCCGGGGAATGAACACTGAAGCTTTCTTT.

The CDR3 bases are TGTGCCAGCAGTTACTCGATAGGGGGGGCCACCAAAAACATTCAGTACTTC. Protein sequence: CASSYSIGGATKNIQYF. The J gene is TRBJ2-4, the V gene TRBV6-2 or TRBV6-3; a possible D gene is TRBD2 (7 bases). CDR3 size: 17 residues. With 0 bases removed from V and 2 bases from J, the gap between germline ends came to 14 bases. CDR1 MNHEY and CDR2 SVGEGT come from the germline V gene.

This clone was detected only a few times. The chain carries TRBV6-5 and TRBJ1-5; TRBD1 agrees at 8 bases. Germline V gives CDR1 MNHEY, CDR2 SVGAGI. V dropped 6 bases and J dropped 4; count of bases not matched to a gene: 8. This CDR3 contains 15 residues. CDR3 amino acids: CASSSGGEGNQPQHF. The CDR3 region has the DNA TGTGCCAGCAGCTCAGGGGGCGAGGGAAATCAGCCCCAGCATTTT.

This clone is a singleton in its sample. The chain links TRBV13 to TRBJ1-1, with 10 bases aligning to TRBD1. The germline gives CDR1 PRHDT, CDR2 FYEKMQ (reference sequence). Losses at the gene ends were 2 bases for V and 8 bases for J; bases not matched to a gene: 11. This CDR3 is built from 16 residues. CDR3 DNA: TGTGCCAGCAGCTTAAGGGGGACAGGGGCGCAGGTAGAAGCTTTCTTT. It is translated as CASSLRGTGAQVEAFF.

The chain combines TRBV9 with TRBJ1-6; D unresolved. Trimming removed 3 bases at V and 9 bases at J, with 13 bases between. The CDR3 covers 14 residues. Germline V gene lookup returns CDR1 SGDLS and CDR2 YYNGEE. This chain's CDR3 is CASSGGFRGSPLHF. CDR3 DNA sequence: TGTGCCAGCAGCGGGGGTTTTCGGGGTTCACCCCTCCACTTT.

On this clone: The sample holds other DNA sequences that translate to the same CDR3. This chain uses TRBV12-3 or TRBV12-4 with TRBJ1-4, with D unclear. The CDR3 contains 11 residues. Trimming cost V 3 bases and J 7 bases, with 3 bases left between them. This chain's CDR3 is CASSFGEKLFF. The CDR3 coding sequence is TGTGCCAGCAGTTTCGGTGAAAAACTGTTTTTT.

The rearrangement links TRBV9 to TRBJ1-1; 11 bases align to TRBD1. CDR1 and CDR2 from the germline V gene are SGDLS and YYNGEE. V shed 0 bases and J 5 bases; nucleotides not matched to a gene: 3. The CDR3 totals 15 residues. The CDR3 region is CASSVVGTGGTEAFF. CDR3 nucleotides: TGTGCCAGCAGCGTAGTAGGGACAGGGGGGACTGAAGCTTTCTTT.

The genes are TRBV7-9 and TRBJ1-1; 7 bases line up with TRBD1. CDR1 and CDR2 from the germline V gene are SEHNR and FQNEAQ (reference sequence). The V segment lost 4 bases and the J segment 4 bases; nucleotides outside the gene matches: 9. The CDR3 has 15 amino acids. The CDR3 region is CASSSPLQGITEAFF. The CDR3 DNA reads TGTGCCAGCAGCTCACCCCTACAGGGGATCACTGAAGCTTTCTTT.

The rearrangement uses TRBV7-2 and TRBJ2-5; TRBD1 matches at 10 bases. After removal of 1 base from V and 6 bases from J, the junction contained 5 bases not matched to a gene. This CDR3 comprises 15 residues. The germline gives CDR1 SGHTA, CDR2 FQGNSA. This CDR3 is CASSLGGQGGKTQYF. The CDR3 DNA reads as TGTGCCAGCAGCTTAGGTGGACAGGGGGGGAAGACCCAGTACTTC.

The chain combines TRBV5-6 with TRBJ1-5; D is perhaps TRBD1 (5 bases). Trimming shortened V by 3 bases and J by 1 base, and 14 bases separated the two germline ends. Per germline, CDR1 SGHDT and CDR2 YYEEEE. CDR3 length: 16 amino acids. DNA of the CDR3: TGTGCCAGCAGCTATTATTCGGGGGTAAGCAATCAGCCCCAGCATTTT. This encodes CASSYYSGVSNQPQHF.

The V call is TRBV19, the J call TRBJ1-2, with a tentative D call TRBD1 (6 bases). CDR1 and CDR2 from the germline V gene are LNHDA and SQIVND (reference sequence). With 6 bases removed from V and 2 bases from J, the gap between germline ends came to 19 bases. The CDR3 sequence is 16 residues long. CDR3 sequence: CASSPGAGILNYGYTF. For the CDR3, the DNA is TGTGCCAGTAGCCCAGGGGCAGGGATACTGAACTATGGCTACACCTTC.

V usage is TRBV27 and J usage is TRBJ1-2; 7 nucleotides match TRBD1. This CDR3 region has 16 residues. The V gene end was trimmed by 0 bases and the J gene end by 4 bases; junction bases not matched to a gene: 8. The germline V gene has CDR1 MNHEY and CDR2 SMNVEV (reference sequence). The CDR3 loop reads CASSLSLQTGPYGYTF. DNA of the CDR3: TGTGCCAGCAGTTTATCCCTTCAGACAGGGCCCTATGGCTACACCTTC.

The CDR3 spells CASSLQGFYGYTF. For the CDR3, the DNA is TGTGCCAGCAGCTTACAGGGTTTCTATGGCTACACCTTC. The chain has TRBV27 and TRBJ1-2; D perhaps matches TRBD1 (6 bases). V shed 6 bases and J shed 4 bases, with 12 bases lying between them. Per the germline V gene, CDR1 is MNHEY and CDR2 is SMNVEV (reference sequence). This CDR3 region has 13 residues.

V gene TRBV28 combines with J gene TRBJ1-5, with TRBD1 matching 11 bases. The CDR3 is made up of 15 amino acids. CDR1 is MDHEN, CDR2 SYDVKM, per germline. V gave up 6 bases and J gave up 6 bases; unmatched junction bases: 7. As DNA, the CDR3 is TGTGCCAGCAGACTCGGACAGGGGGCTTTTCAGCCCCAGCATTTT. Its translation: CASRLGQGAFQPQHF.

The rearrangement joins TRBV14 to TRBJ1-4, with D unclear. Per germline, CDR1 SGHDN and CDR2 FVKESK. The CDR3 sequence is 19 residues long. Trimming pared 4 bases from V and 0 bases from J, leaving 21 bases between. The CDR3 region is CASSRAGLDPSPTNEKLFF. The CDR3 coding sequence is TGTGCCAGCAGCCGAGCAGGACTGGACCCCTCACCAACTAATGAAAAACTGTTTTTT.

This chain joins TRBV5-6 and TRBJ2-5, with D perhaps TRBD2 (6 bases). V lost 4 bases to trimming and J lost 1 base, with 14 bases between them. The CDR3 has 15 residues. Germline CDR1 and CDR2: SGHDT and YYEEEE. The CDR3 bases are TGTGCCAGCAGCCAACGGGGGTTCACCCAAGAGACCCAGTACTTC. Translation: CASSQRGFTQETQYF.

V and J are TRBV18 and TRBJ2-6; D uncertain. This CDR3 is built from 14 residues. The V end was cut by 4 bases, the J end by 0 bases, with 4 bases between. Germline lookup yields CDR1 KGHSH and CDR2 LQKENI. The CDR3 loop is CASSRVSGANVLTF. The CDR3 nucleotides read TGTGCCAGCTCACGAGTCTCTGGGGCCAACGTCCTGACTTTC.

The J gene is TRBJ2-5, the V gene TRBV6-5; D perhaps matches TRBD2 (6 bases). CDR1 and CDR2 from the germline V gene are MNHEY and SVGAGI. The V and J ends lost 0 bases and 1 base respectively, with 12 bases between them. The CDR3 totals 16 residues. CDR3 DNA sequence: TGTGCCAGCAGTTACTCGCCAGCGGGCGGCCAAGAGACCCAGTACTTC. It translates to CASSYSPAGGQETQYF.

The chain is built from TRBV20-1 and TRBJ2-3; D possibly corresponds to TRBD2 (6 bases). V was trimmed by 3 bases and J by 0 bases, leaving 13 bases between them. Germline V CDR1 and CDR2: DFQATT, SNEGSKA (reference sequence). The CDR3 contains 15 residues. The CDR3 loop is CSASMLTRSTDTQYF. The CDR3 region has the DNA TGCAGTGCTAGTATGCTGACTAGAAGCACAGATACGCAGTATTTT.

The rearrangement uses TRBV11-2 and TRBJ2-2; D is unresolved. CDR3 length: 13 residues. V lost 5 bases and J 3 bases, leaving 7 bases between the germline ends. CDR1 and CDR2 (germline): SGHAT, FQNNGV. The CDR3 DNA is TGTGCCAGCAGCCTCACTTACACCGGGGAGCTGTTTTTT. Its protein is CASSLTYTGELFF.

The V call is TRBV7-3, the J call TRBJ2-1; 7 positions agree with TRBD2. CDR1 is SGHTA and CDR2 is FQGTGA in the germline V gene. V was clipped by 1 base and J by 10 bases; unmatched bases: 10. This CDR3 spans 15 amino acids. The CDR3 DNA sequence: TGTGCCAGCAGCTTAAGGCTAGCGGTCGACGGGGAGCAGTTCTTC. It encodes CASSLRLAVDGEQFF.

V and J are TRBV4-2 and TRBJ1-1, with D uncertain. V gave up 1 base and J gave up 1 base, with 10 bases separating them. The CDR3 consists of 15 residues. Germline V gives CDR1 LGHNA, CDR2 YNFKEQ. CDR3 bases: TGTGCCAGCAGCCAAGGAGGGTTCGGGAACACTGAAGCTTTCTTT. Translation: CASSQGGFGNTEAFF.

The chain carries TRBV5-1 and TRBJ2-1; 7 nucleotides align to TRBD2. J gave up 5 bases and V 2 bases, and 10 bases lay outside the gene matches. This CDR3 region has 16 residues. Germline CDR1 is SGHRS and CDR2 is YFSETQ. CDR3 in DNA: TGCGCCAGCAGCTTAAGGGCTAGCGGATGGGACAATGAGCAGTTCTTC. Translating gives CASSLRASGWDNEQFF.

The chain employs TRBV5-4 and TRBJ2-2; TRBD2 matches 12 bases. V trimming: 7 bases; J trimming: 9 bases; junction bases outside the gene matches: 19. This CDR3 is 18 amino acids long. Germline lookup yields CDR1 SGHNT and CDR2 YYREEE (reference sequence). The CDR3 DNA is TGTGCCAGCGAGCTGGGCCCTAGCGGGGGGGCTGGCGTAAGGGAGCTGTTTTTT. Its translation: CASELGPSGGAGVRELFF.